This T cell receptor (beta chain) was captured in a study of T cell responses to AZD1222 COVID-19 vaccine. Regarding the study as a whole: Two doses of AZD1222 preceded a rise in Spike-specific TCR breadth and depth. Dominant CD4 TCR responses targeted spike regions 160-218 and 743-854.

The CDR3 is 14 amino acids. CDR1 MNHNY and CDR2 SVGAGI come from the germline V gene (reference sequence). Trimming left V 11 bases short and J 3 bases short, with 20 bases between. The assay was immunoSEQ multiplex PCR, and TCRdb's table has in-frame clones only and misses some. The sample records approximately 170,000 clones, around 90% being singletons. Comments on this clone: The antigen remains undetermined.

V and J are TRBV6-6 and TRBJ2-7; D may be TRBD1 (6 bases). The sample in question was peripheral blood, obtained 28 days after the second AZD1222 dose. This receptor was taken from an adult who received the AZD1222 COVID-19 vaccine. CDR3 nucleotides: TGTGCCTCCAAGTGGGGGCGGGCCAACTACGAGCAGTACTTC. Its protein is CASKWGRANYEQYF.